Listed below are T cell receptor beta chains from one sample, sequenced in a study of cytomegalovirus exposure and HLA in healthy donors. Produced via immunoSEQ multiplex PCR; TCRdb's table is partial and in-frame only. The sample carries about 180,000 clones, over 70% recorded once. Sequencing used PBMCs. The receptors were sampled from a woman aged 55 to 70 in good health and CMV-seropositive. Both conserved end residues are part of each CDR3. A D gene is named only where the DNA matches it firmly. For some rows the clone size is stated as once, few or many, or as a class when expanded; others skip it.

CDR3 DNA: TGTGCCAGCATCGGGACAGGGAACGTGGACACCATATATTTT
CDR3 protein: CASIGTGNVDTIYF
clone size: few
V gene: TRBV6-1
J gene: TRBJ1-3
D gene: TRBD1

CDR3 DNA: TGTGCCAGCAGCATACAGGGGGCAGTGGGGGAGACCCAGTACTTC
CDR3 protein: CASSIQGAVGETQYF
clone size: NA
V gene: TRBV7-8
J gene: TRBJ2-5
D gene: TRBD1

CDR3 DNA: TGTGCCAGCAGCGTATCCTATAACACTGAAGCTTTCTTT
CDR3 protein: CASSVSYNTEAFF
clone size: NA
V gene: TRBV9
J gene: TRBJ1-1
D gene: NA

CDR3 DNA: TGTGCCAGCAGTCCGGAACTAGGGGGGGCCGGGACCCAGTACTTC
CDR3 protein: CASSPELGGAGTQYF
clone size: few
V gene: TRBV6-6
J gene: TRBJ2-5
D gene: NA

CDR3 DNA: TGCAGCGTTGAGGGGAGGGGACAGGGGCTGGGGACAGATACGCAGTATTTT
CDR3 protein: CSVEGRGQGLGTDTQYF
clone size: NA
V gene: TRBV29-1
J gene: TRBJ2-3
D gene: TRBD1

CDR3 DNA: TGCGCCAGCAGCACCGAGACTAGCGGGGGCCTTAATGAGCAGTTCTTC
CDR3 protein: CASSTETSGGLNEQFF
clone size: NA
V gene: TRBV4-1
J gene: TRBJ2-1
D gene: TRBD2

CDR3 DNA: TGTGCCAGCAGCGGAGATGCGGACACCGGGGAGCTGTTTTTT
CDR3 protein: CASSGDADTGELFF
clone size: NA
V gene: TRBV13
J gene: TRBJ2-2
D gene: NA

CDR3 DNA: TGCGCCAGCAGCTTGGTGTTTAGTACGACAACTGAAGCTTTCTTT
CDR3 protein: CASSLVFSTTTEAFF
clone size: NA
V gene: TRBV5-1
J gene: TRBJ1-1
D gene: NA

CDR3 DNA: TGTGCCAGCAGCCTACGGGACACCCTGGGGCAGTACTTC
CDR3 protein: CASSLRDTLGQYF
clone size: once
V gene: TRBV5-7
J gene: TRBJ2-7
D gene: NA

CDR3 DNA: TGCAGCGTTACAGGTTACAATGAGCAGTTCTTC
CDR3 protein: CSVTGYNEQFF
clone size: NA
V gene: TRBV29-1
J gene: TRBJ2-1
D gene: NA

CDR3 DNA: TGTGCCAGCAGTTTAGGACTAGCGGGAGGGAACGAGGAGCTGTTTTTT
CDR3 protein: CASSLGLAGGNEELFF
clone size: NA
V gene: TRBV28
J gene: TRBJ2-2
D gene: TRBD2

CDR3 DNA: TGTGCCAGCAGTGATCTTGGGACGGGGGGCTCCTACAATGAGCAGTTCTTC
CDR3 protein: CASSDLGTGGSYNEQFF
clone size: NA
V gene: TRBV25-1
J gene: TRBJ2-1
D gene: TRBD2

CDR3 DNA: TGTGCCAGCAGCGCACAGGGGCGGGATACGCAGTATTTT
CDR3 protein: CASSAQGRDTQYF
clone size: NA
V gene: TRBV7-3
J gene: TRBJ2-3
D gene: TRBD1

CDR3 DNA: TGTGCCAGCAACAAAGGCAGGGGGCGAATGAGAGAAACTGAAGCTTTCTTT
CDR3 protein: CASNKGRGRMRETEAFF
clone size: NA
V gene: TRBV21-1
J gene: TRBJ1-1
D gene: NA

CDR3 DNA: TGCGCCAGCAGCTTGTGGGCGGGGGTCTCCTACGAGCAGTACTTC
CDR3 protein: CASSLWAGVSYEQYF
clone size: NA
V gene: TRBV5-1
J gene: TRBJ2-7
D gene: TRBD2

CDR3 DNA: TGTGCCAGCAGTTTTCGTCGGGAAGAGACCCAGTACTTC
CDR3 protein: CASSFRREETQYF
clone size: once
V gene: TRBV27
J gene: TRBJ2-5
D gene: NA

CDR3 DNA: TGCGCCAGCAGTATCGTCACAGGGTTCTCTGGGGCCAACGTCCTGACTTTC
CDR3 protein: CASSIVTGFSGANVLTF
clone size: NA
V gene: TRBV5-1
J gene: TRBJ2-6
D gene: NA

CDR3 DNA: TGTGCCAGCAGCCGGACAGGGGGCGACGGCTACACCTTC
CDR3 protein: CASSRTGGDGYTF
clone size: NA
V gene: TRBV5-4
J gene: TRBJ1-2
D gene: TRBD1

CDR3 DNA: TGCAGCGTTGGGGGGGGGACTAGCGGGACCCCACTACCCTACGAGCAGTACTTC
CDR3 protein: CSVGGGTSGTPLPYEQYF
clone size: NA
V gene: TRBV29-1
J gene: TRBJ2-7
D gene: TRBD2

CDR3 DNA: TGTGCCTGGACGCAGGGTGGATCAGCAGATACGCAGTATTTT
CDR3 protein: CAWTQGGSADTQYF
clone size: NA
V gene: TRBV30
J gene: TRBJ2-3
D gene: NA

CDR3 DNA: TGTGCCAGCAGCGCGCCGGGACAGACGCACTACGAGCAGTACTTC
CDR3 protein: CASSAPGQTHYEQYF
clone size: few
V gene: TRBV7-9
J gene: TRBJ2-7
D gene: TRBD1

CDR3 DNA: TGTGCCAGCATCCCCAGACCGGGACAGATTAGCAATCAGCCCCAGCATTTT
CDR3 protein: CASIPRPGQISNQPQHF
clone size: NA
V gene: TRBV11-2
J gene: TRBJ1-5
D gene: TRBD1

CDR3 DNA: TGTGCCTGGAGTTTCCGGGACAGTCGGATTGGAGCTTTCTTT
CDR3 protein: CAWSFRDSRIGAFF
clone size: few
V gene: TRBV30
J gene: TRBJ1-1
D gene: TRBD1

CDR3 DNA: TGTGCCACCATTGGGACTTTCTCCTACGAGCAGTACTTC
CDR3 protein: CATIGTFSYEQYF
clone size: once
V gene: TRBV27
J gene: TRBJ2-7
D gene: NA

CDR3 DNA: TGTGCCAGTCACCCCGCAGGGGGGATCATCTATGGCTACACCTTC
CDR3 protein: CASHPAGGIIYGYTF
clone size: few
V gene: TRBV19
J gene: TRBJ1-2
D gene: TRBD1

CDR3 DNA: TGCGCCAGCAGCTTGTACCAGGGAACGGAGACCCAGTACTTC
CDR3 protein: CASSLYQGTETQYF
clone size: few
V gene: TRBV5-1
J gene: TRBJ2-5
D gene: NA

CDR3 DNA: TGCAGCGTCCCCCCCGACAGTTCTAACTATGGCTACACCTTC
CDR3 protein: CSVPPDSSNYGYTF
clone size: NA
V gene: TRBV29-1
J gene: TRBJ1-2
D gene: NA

CDR3 DNA: TGTGCCTGGTTGACTAGCGGAGATACGCAGTATTTT
CDR3 protein: CAWLTSGDTQYF
clone size: NA
V gene: TRBV30
J gene: TRBJ2-3
D gene: TRBD2

CDR3 DNA: TGTGCCAGCAGCTTAACCTCAGGGGATCAGCCCCAGCATTTT
CDR3 protein: CASSLTSGDQPQHF
clone size: NA
V gene: TRBV7-2
J gene: TRBJ1-5
D gene: NA

CDR3 DNA: TGTGCCAGCAGCCCGAATGGACAGGCAAATGAAAAACTGTTTTTT
CDR3 protein: CASSPNGQANEKLFF
clone size: NA
V gene: TRBV9
J gene: TRBJ1-4
D gene: TRBD1

CDR3 DNA: TGTGCCACCCGACTTTCGACAGGGGGCGGCACTGAAGCTTTCTTT
CDR3 protein: CATRLSTGGGTEAFF
clone size: once
V gene: TRBV10-3
J gene: TRBJ1-1
D gene: TRBD1

CDR3 DNA: TGTGCCATCAGTGAGTCAGGGGGTGAAAGTCAGCCCCAGCATTTT
CDR3 protein: CAISESGGESQPQHF
clone size: NA
V gene: TRBV10-3
J gene: TRBJ1-5
D gene: NA

CDR3 DNA: TGCAGCGTTTACTTCCGGGACAGGGGCAACGAGCAGTACTTC
CDR3 protein: CSVYFRDRGNEQYF
clone size: once
V gene: TRBV29-1
J gene: TRBJ2-7
D gene: TRBD1

CDR3 DNA: TGTGCCATAAGGGGGAACACTGAAGCTTTCTTT
CDR3 protein: CAIRGNTEAFF
clone size: NA
V gene: TRBV6-1
J gene: TRBJ1-1
D gene: NA

CDR3 DNA: TGTGCTAGTGGTTCCCTCAATGAGCAGTTCTTC
CDR3 protein: CASGSLNEQFF
clone size: NA
V gene: TRBV12-5
J gene: TRBJ2-1
D gene: NA

CDR3 DNA: TGTGCCAGCAGCCTCGGGACTAGCGGGGGGGGAGTCGGCGGGGAGCTGTTTTTT
CDR3 protein: CASSLGTSGGGVGGELFF
clone size: few
V gene: TRBV5-4
J gene: TRBJ2-2
D gene: TRBD2

CDR3 DNA: TGTGCCAGCAGCTTGGGAGATAGAAACTATGGCTACACCTTC
CDR3 protein: CASSLGDRNYGYTF
clone size: NA
V gene: TRBV5-4
J gene: TRBJ1-2
D gene: NA

CDR3 DNA: TGTGCCTGGAAATACCAGGGGCGGACTGAAGCTTTCTTT
CDR3 protein: CAWKYQGRTEAFF
clone size: NA
V gene: TRBV30
J gene: TRBJ1-1
D gene: NA

CDR3 DNA: TGCGCCAGCAGCTTGATTCAGTCTAACACTGAAGCTTTCTTT
CDR3 protein: CASSLIQSNTEAFF
clone size: NA
V gene: TRBV5-1
J gene: TRBJ1-1
D gene: NA

CDR3 DNA: TGCAGCGCAGGGACAGGTTCGAGTAATTCACCCCTCCACTTT
CDR3 protein: CSAGTGSSNSPLHF
clone size: NA
V gene: TRBV29-1
J gene: TRBJ1-6
D gene: TRBD1

CDR3 DNA: TGTGCCAGCAGGGACAGCCTCTCCTATAATTCACCCCTCCACTTT
CDR3 protein: CASRDSLSYNSPLHF
clone size: NA
V gene: TRBV6-1
J gene: TRBJ1-6
D gene: NA

CDR3 DNA: TGTGCCAGCAGGGAACAGGGACAGCTTACCTACGAGCAGTACTTC
CDR3 protein: CASREQGQLTYEQYF
clone size: few
V gene: TRBV2
J gene: TRBJ2-7
D gene: TRBD1

CDR3 DNA: TGTGCCAGCAGCTTAGATGGGACAGGGGATCAGCCCCAGCATTTT
CDR3 protein: CASSLDGTGDQPQHF
clone size: few
V gene: TRBV11-2
J gene: TRBJ1-5
D gene: TRBD1

CDR3 DNA: TGTGCCAGTAGTTCTCAGAATTCACCCCTCCACTTT
CDR3 protein: CASSSQNSPLHF
clone size: NA
V gene: TRBV19
J gene: TRBJ1-6
D gene: NA

CDR3 DNA: TGTGCCAGCAGTTTCATAGTCTCCCGGGGGACAGACTTCTACGAGCAGTACTTC
CDR3 protein: CASSFIVSRGTDFYEQYF
clone size: once
V gene: TRBV28
J gene: TRBJ2-7
D gene: NA